The entry below describes one T cell receptor (beta chain). Antigen specificity is unknown. One end of the junction varies from germline; a read error may be responsible. This sample stems from a study of T cells after posttransplantation cyclophosphamide. Study observations and caveats: Donor CD8+ memory clones often dominated recipient blood repertoires at later times. TRB clonality was highly associated with recipient CMV seropositivity and reactivation. Tissue-infiltrating T cells from skin or gut overlapped little with blood T cells.

Here immunoSEQ multiplex PCR was the method, and the copy in TCRdb shows in-frame clones only, minus some. The sample offers about 7,700 clones and no singletons, the top ten holding approximately 5.9%. This CDR3 has 14 residues. CDR1 MNHEY and CDR2 SVGAGI come from the germline V gene. Busulfan-fludarabine conditioning, marrow transplant, and cyclophosphamide on days +3 and +4 were administered. The chain recombines TRBV6-5 with TRBJ1-2; possibly TRBD1 for D (5 bases). The sequence was collected from a female patient between 50 and 60 years old who received an allogeneic stem cell transplant from an unrelated donor, was CMV-positive, and had acute GVHD only. Some T cells may possibly be graft donor cells. This material consisted of PBMCs, taken after allogeneic stem cell transplant with posttransplant cyclophosphamide. The CDR3 coding sequence is TGTGTCAGCGCCAGAGGAGGGGAGAACTATGGCTACACCTTC. Its translation is CVSARGGENYGYTF.